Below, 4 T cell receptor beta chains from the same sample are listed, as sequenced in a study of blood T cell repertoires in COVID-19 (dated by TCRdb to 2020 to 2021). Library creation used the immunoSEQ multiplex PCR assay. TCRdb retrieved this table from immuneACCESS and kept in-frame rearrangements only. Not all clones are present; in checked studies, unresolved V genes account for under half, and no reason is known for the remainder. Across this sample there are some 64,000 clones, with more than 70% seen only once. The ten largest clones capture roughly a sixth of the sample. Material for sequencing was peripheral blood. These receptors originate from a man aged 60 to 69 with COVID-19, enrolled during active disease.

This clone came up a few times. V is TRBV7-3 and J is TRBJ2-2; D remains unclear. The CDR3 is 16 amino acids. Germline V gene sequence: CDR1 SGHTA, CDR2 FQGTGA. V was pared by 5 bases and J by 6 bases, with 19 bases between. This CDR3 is CASSLTPRTKAGELFF. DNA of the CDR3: TGTGCCAGCAGCCTGACTCCGCGAACTAAGGCCGGGGAGCTGTTTTTT.

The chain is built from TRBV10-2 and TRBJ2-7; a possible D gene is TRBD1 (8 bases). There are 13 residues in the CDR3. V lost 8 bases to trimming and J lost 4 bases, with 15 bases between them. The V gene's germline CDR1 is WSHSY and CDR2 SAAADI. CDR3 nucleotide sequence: TGCGCCAGCGGTACAGGGGGAGGGTACGAGCAGTACTTC. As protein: CASGTGGGYEQYF.

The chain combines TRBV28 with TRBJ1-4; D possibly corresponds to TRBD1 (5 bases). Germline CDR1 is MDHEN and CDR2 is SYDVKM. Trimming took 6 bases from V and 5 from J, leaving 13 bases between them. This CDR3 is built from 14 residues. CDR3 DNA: TGTGCCAGCAGCGTCAGACAGCAAAATGAAAAACTGTTTTTT. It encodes CASSVRQQNEKLFF.

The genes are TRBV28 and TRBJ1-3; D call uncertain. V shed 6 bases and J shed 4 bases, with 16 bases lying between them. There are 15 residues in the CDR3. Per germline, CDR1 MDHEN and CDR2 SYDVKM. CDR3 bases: TGTGCCAGCAGCCCGGGAGGGCAAACGGGAAACACCATATATTTT. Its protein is CASSPGGQTGNTIYF.